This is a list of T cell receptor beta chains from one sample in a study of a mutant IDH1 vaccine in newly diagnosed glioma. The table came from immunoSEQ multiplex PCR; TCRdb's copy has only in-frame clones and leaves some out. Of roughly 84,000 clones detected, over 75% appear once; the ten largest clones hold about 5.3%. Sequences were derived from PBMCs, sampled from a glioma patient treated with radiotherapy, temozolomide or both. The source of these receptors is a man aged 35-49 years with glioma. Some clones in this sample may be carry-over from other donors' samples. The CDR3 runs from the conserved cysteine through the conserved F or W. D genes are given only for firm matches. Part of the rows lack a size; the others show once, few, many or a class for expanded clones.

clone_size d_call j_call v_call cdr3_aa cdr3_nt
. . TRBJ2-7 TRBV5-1 CASRPRGTASSYEQYF TGCGCCAGCCGCCCCCGGGGGACAGCGAGCTCCTACGAGCAGTACTTC
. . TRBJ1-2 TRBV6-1 CASSERVVYGYTF TGTGCCAGCAGTGAACGGGTTGTCTATGGCTACACCTTC
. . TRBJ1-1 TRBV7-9 CASSFAQGGRNTEAFF TGTGCCAGCAGCTTCGCACAGGGTGGGAGGAACACTGAAGCTTTCTTT
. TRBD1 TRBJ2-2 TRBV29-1 CSVDPGQGVGTGELFF TGCAGCGTTGATCCCGGACAGGGGGTAGGAACCGGGGAGCTGTTTTTT
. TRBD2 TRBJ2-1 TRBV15 CATSGRTLAGGLNEQFF TGTGCCACCAGCGGACGAACACTAGCGGGGGGGCTGAATGAGCAGTTCTTC
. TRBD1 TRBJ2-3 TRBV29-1 CSGWTGSTDTQYF TGCAGCGGGTGGACAGGGAGCACAGATACGCAGTATTTT
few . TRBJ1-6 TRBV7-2 CASSLGQVNSPLHF TGTGCCAGCAGCTTAGGTCAGGTCAATTCACCCCTCCACTTT
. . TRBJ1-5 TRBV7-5 CVRSSRAGTGNQPQHF TGTGTCAGAAGCTCAAGAGCCGGGACAGGGAATCAGCCCCAGCATTTT
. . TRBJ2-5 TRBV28 CASSSSSQETQYF TGTGCCAGCAGTTCATCTAGTCAGGAGACCCAGTACTTC
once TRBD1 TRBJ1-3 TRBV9 CASSHTQGARNTIYF TGTGCCAGCAGCCACACACAGGGGGCGAGAAACACCATATATTTT
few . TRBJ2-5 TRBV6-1 CASSERFWGAGKTQYF TGTGCCAGCAGTGAACGTTTTTGGGGGGCCGGGAAGACCCAGTACTTC
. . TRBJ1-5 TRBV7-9 CASSLGGYSNQPQHF TGTGCCAGCAGCTTAGGGGGGTATAGCAATCAGCCCCAGCATTTT
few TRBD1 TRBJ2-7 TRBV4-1 CASSQGWGQASYEQYF TGCGCCAGCAGCCAAGGGTGGGGACAGGCCTCCTACGAGCAGTACTTC
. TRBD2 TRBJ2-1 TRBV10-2 CASTLAVPWDEQFF TGCGCCAGCACTCTAGCGGTCCCGTGGGATGAGCAGTTCTTC
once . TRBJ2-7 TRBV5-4 CASRHWGGALNEQYF TGTGCCAGCAGGCACTGGGGGGGGGCACTCAACGAGCAGTACTTC
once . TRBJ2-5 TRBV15 CATSRGPGQETQYF TGTGCCACCAGCAGGGGCCCGGGCCAAGAGACCCAGTACTTC
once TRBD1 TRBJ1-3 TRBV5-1 CASSSQTGSSSGNTIYF TGCGCCAGCAGCTCGCAGACAGGGTCGAGCTCTGGAAACACCATATATTTT
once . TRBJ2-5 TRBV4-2 CASSHTVREQETQYF TGTGCCAGCAGCCACACCGTACGGGAGCAAGAGACCCAGTACTTC
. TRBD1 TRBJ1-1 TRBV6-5 CASSYDRVSTEAFF TGTGCCAGCAGTTATGACAGGGTGAGCACTGAAGCTTTCTTT
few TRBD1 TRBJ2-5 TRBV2 CASRPEDRGRETQYF TGTGCCAGCAGACCAGAGGACAGGGGGCGGGAGACCCAGTACTTC
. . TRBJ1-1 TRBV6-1 CASSESPRGGGTEAFF TGTGCCAGCAGTGAAAGCCCTCGGGGCGGCGGCACTGAAGCTTTCTTT
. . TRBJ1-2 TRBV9 CASSALAGNYGYTF TGTGCCAGCAGCGCACTCGCGGGAAACTATGGCTACACCTTC
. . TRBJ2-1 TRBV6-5 CATTTGYDGPEQFF TGTGCCACCACGACCGGATATGATGGTCCTGAGCAGTTCTTC
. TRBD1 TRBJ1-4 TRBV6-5 CASRRGKEKLFF TGTGCCAGCCGCAGGGGGAAGGAAAAACTGTTTTTT
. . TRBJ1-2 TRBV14 CASSQGGGGNYGYTF TGTGCCAGCAGCCAAGGCGGGGGCGGTAACTATGGCTACACCTTC
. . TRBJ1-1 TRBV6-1 CASLKVENTEAFF TGTGCCAGCCTCAAAGTGGAGAACACTGAAGCTTTCTTT
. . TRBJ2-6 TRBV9 CASSEREDSGANVLTF TGTGCCAGCAGCGAACGAGAGGACTCTGGGGCCAACGTCCTGACTTTC
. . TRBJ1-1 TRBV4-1 CASSQAVVLRTANTEAFF TGCGCCAGCAGCCAAGCCGTGGTTCTTCGGACAGCGAACACTGAAGCTTTCTTT
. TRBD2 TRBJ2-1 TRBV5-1 CASRPLAASYNEQFF TGCGCCAGCAGGCCCCTAGCGGCCTCCTACAATGAGCAGTTCTTC
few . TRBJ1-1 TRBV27 CASSLSKPLGYTEAFF TGTGCCAGCAGTTTATCGAAGCCCTTAGGATACACTGAAGCTTTCTTT
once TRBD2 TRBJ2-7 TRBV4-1 CASSQSPVRERGGDEQYF TGCGCCAGCAGCCAAAGCCCAGTTAGGGAGCGGGGAGGTGACGAGCAGTACTTC
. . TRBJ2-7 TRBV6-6 CASSLETVYEQYF TGTGCCAGCAGTTTAGAGACAGTCTACGAGCAGTACTTC
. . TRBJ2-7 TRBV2 CASSLTYEQYF TGTGCCAGCAGTCTGACCTACGAGCAGTACTTC
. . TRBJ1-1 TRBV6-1 CASSEGAWTGNTEAFF TGTGCCAGCAGTGAAGGGGCGTGGACGGGGAACACTGAAGCTTTCTTT
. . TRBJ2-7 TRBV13 CASSLGRYEQYF TGTGCCAGCAGCCTGGGGCGCTACGAGCAGTACTTC
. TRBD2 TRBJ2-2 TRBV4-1 CASSQEGGGGSGELFF TGCGCCAGCAGCCAAGAGGGGGGGGGAGGGTCCGGGGAGCTGTTTTTT
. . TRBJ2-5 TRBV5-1 CASSPGVGVSQETQYF TGCGCCAGCAGCCCGGGGGTGGGAGTGAGTCAAGAGACCCAGTACTTC
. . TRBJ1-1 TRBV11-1 CASSQQWGGMNTEAFF TGTGCCAGCAGCCAGCAATGGGGGGGCATGAACACTGAAGCTTTCTTT
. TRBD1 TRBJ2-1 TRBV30 CAWSSLAGTEFF TGTGCCTGGAGTTCCTTAGCCGGGACAGAGTTCTTC
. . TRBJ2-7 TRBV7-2 CASSLGVNYEQYF TGTGCCAGCAGCTTGGGAGTTAACTACGAGCAGTACTTC
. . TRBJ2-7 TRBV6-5 CASSTGSGEQYF TGTGCCAGCAGTACAGGGTCCGGGGAGCAGTACTTC
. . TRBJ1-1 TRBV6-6 CASSYMGGNTEAFF TGTGCCAGCAGTTACATGGGGGGGAACACTGAAGCTTTCTTT
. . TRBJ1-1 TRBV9 CASSVEVGGITEAFF TGTGCCAGCAGCGTAGAAGTTGGGGGGATCACTGAAGCTTTCTTT
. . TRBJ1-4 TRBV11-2 CASSLGAANEKLFF TGTGCCAGCAGCTTGGGGGCAGCTAATGAAAAACTGTTTTTT
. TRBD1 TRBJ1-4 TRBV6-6 CASGRARDRTNEKLFF TGTGCCAGCGGGAGGGCCCGGGACAGAACTAATGAAAAACTGTTTTTT
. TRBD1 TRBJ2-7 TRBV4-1 CASSPQTGTGSYEQYF TGCGCCAGCAGCCCCCAGACGGGGACAGGGTCCTACGAGCAGTACTTC
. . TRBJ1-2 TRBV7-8 CASSLAGVGGYTF TGTGCCAGCAGCTTAGCGGGGGTGGGAGGCTACACCTTC
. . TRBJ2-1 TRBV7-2 CASSWGSGCNEQFF TGTGCCAGCAGCTGGGGGTCAGGCTGCAATGAGCAGTTCTTC
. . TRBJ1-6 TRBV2 CASSPQGGNSPLHF TGTGCCAGCAGCCCACAGGGCGGGAATTCACCCCTCCACTTT
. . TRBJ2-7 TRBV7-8 CASSHQYEQYF TGTGCCAGCAGCCACCAATACGAGCAGTACTTC
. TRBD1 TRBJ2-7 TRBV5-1 CASSLRPRQGLEQYF TGCGCCAGCAGCTTGAGGCCCCGACAGGGGCTCGAGCAGTACTTC
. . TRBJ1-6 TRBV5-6 CASSFRDYNSPLHF TGTGCCAGCAGCTTCCGGGACTATAATTCACCCCTCCACTTT
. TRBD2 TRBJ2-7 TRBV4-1 CASSQDLAGLSYEQYF TGCGCCAGCAGCCAAGATTTAGCGGGATTATCCTACGAGCAGTACTTC
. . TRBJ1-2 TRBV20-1 CSAWTGYGYTF TGCAGTGCTTGGACTGGGTATGGCTACACCTTC
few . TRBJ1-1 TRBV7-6 CASSLGEVNTEAFF TGTGCCAGCAGCTTAGGGGAGGTGAACACTGAAGCTTTCTTT
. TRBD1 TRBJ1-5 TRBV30 CACGQGRSQPQHF TGTGCCTGCGGACAGGGGCGGAGTCAGCCCCAGCATTTT
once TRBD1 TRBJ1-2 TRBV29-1 CSVGTGSYGYTF TGCAGCGTTGGGACAGGGAGCTATGGCTACACCTTC
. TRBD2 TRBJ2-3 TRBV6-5 CASSPLAEYTDTQYF TGTGCCAGCAGTCCCCTAGCGGAGTACACAGATACGCAGTATTTT
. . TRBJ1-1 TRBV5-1 CASSLEGRTEAFF TGCGCCAGCAGCTTGGAAGGGCGAACTGAAGCTTTCTTT
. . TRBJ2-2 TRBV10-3 CAISEQERAELFF TGTGCCATCAGTGAACAGGAAAGGGCGGAGCTGTTTTTT